This TCR beta chain was recovered during a study of shared clonotypes between healthy human individuals (TCRdb year 2020). Study-level background: A couple of women and a few men aged 18 to 49 years were included in the cohort. For each donor, three plates each were used for CD4 naive and CD4 memory, two plates were used for CD8 naive, and one plate was used for CD8 memory. The study deeply sequenced blood TCR repertoires of several healthy adults to estimate repertoire size and the extent of clonotype sharing between individuals. Libraries were prepared and TCR repertoires were sequenced by different laboratories using diverse techniques, in order to increase sequencing depth and limit assay-specific biases. Per donor, leukapheresis produced somewhere between about 0.8 and 9 billion PBMCs. The paper as a whole reports these results and caveats: Higher generation probabilities were observed for clonotypes shared by all four sorted-subset donors than for non-shared clonotypes. Because the study included a small number of donors, the genetic and exposure-history diversity represented was limited. Pairwise subsampling indicated that sequencing depth was expected to affect the degree of clonotype sharing among donors. Approximately 5% of naive CD4, 3.5% of naive CD8, approximately 2.2% of memory CD4, and 0.4% of memory CD8 clonotypes were shared across several donors. Naive subsets generally had larger estimated clonotype richness than memory subsets. Rarefaction of sorted-subset datasets indicated incomplete sequencing despite the large sequencing depth. Sampling was restricted to blood, and TCR repertoires in tissues likely differ from the TCR repertoires found in blood.

In regard to this clone: The clone's antigen remains unknown. Within one base of it there is no much larger clone, and no base qualities were kept.

The CDR3, cysteine through phenylalanine, is 12 amino acids long. Left in the record is the CDR3 DNA by itself, 36 bases read in frame from the first base. CD8 naive samples consisted of CD45RO-negative cells that were positively selected for CCR7, yielding a CD45RA+CCR7+ population without TemRA cells. The donors were healthy, HIV-negative adults with no recently reported acute infections or vaccinations. Every donor was a Caucasian adult residing in Nashville, Tennessee, USA. Blood was obtained by leukapheresis, after which PBMCs were separated by Ficoll-Histopaque density gradient centrifugation and cryopreserved in liquid nitrogen vapor phase. Analytical flow cytometry was used to check the purity and quantity of every magnetically sorted T cell population. From each sorted fraction, genomic DNA was isolated and quantified by UV absorbance on a Nanodrop 2000c. Using the deep immunoSEQ assay, TCR CDR3 regions were amplified from genomic DNA by multiplex PCR. For each cell subset, the extracted genomic DNA was distributed evenly across all wells of several immunoSEQ 96-well plates, and each plate served as one replicate. Each replicate PCR for sorted subsets received roughly 0.2 ug genomic DNA, equal to around 32,000 T cell genomes. Purified libraries were measured with a Qubit 3.0 fluorometer, size-checked on a Bioanalyzer 2100, and measured again with the KAPA Library Quantification kit. A separate single-read 150-cycle Illumina NextSeq 550 flow cell was used to sequence each immunoSEQ 96-well plate. The paper's data handling went like this. The immunoSEQ output contained only junctional sequences without quality scores, so filtering could not match that applied to full-length reads. To assign V/J genes and CDR3, sequences were annotated using PyIR, a Python wrapper for IgBLAST v1.9, with IMGT germline references. Reads were removed for weak V/J assignments (E-value above 1e-6), missing CDR3, stop codons, out-of-frame junctions, or ambiguous translated residues. V3J clonotypes were defined by identical inferred V gene, J gene, and CDR3 amino acid sequence. To compute the percentage overlap between repertoires, the number of shared unique clonotypes was divided by the size of the smaller repertoire. Repertoire richness was assessed with RTK rarefaction, the Chao1 estimator, and Recon v2.1 estimates of unobserved clonotypes. For all TCRbeta clonotypes obtained by the gDNA method from four donors, generation probabilities were computed with OLGA. Entries here come from immuneACCESS through TCRdb and include only in-frame sequences with V and J called. Some clones fail to appear in such tables; in the studies checked, an unresolved V gene covers under half of the shortfall, and the cause of the remainder is unknown. V and J calls and clone size are as listed in that table; D and trimming were resolved from the DNA. The sample includes roughly 650,000 clones, with 95% to 97% observed a single time. The ten largest make up 0.11% of the sample.

This sequence was found in a woman aged 30 to 39 in good health. The sample taken for sequencing was naive CD8+ T cells sorted from blood. Taken with the paper, the label for cell subset or site translates to: CD45RA+CCR7+. This chain joins TRBV21-1 to TRBJ1-3. TRBV21-1 is an annotated pseudogene. At the DNA level, the sequence is TGTGCCAGCAGTAATCCTGGAAACACCATATATTTT. Its amino acids are CASSNPGNTIYF.